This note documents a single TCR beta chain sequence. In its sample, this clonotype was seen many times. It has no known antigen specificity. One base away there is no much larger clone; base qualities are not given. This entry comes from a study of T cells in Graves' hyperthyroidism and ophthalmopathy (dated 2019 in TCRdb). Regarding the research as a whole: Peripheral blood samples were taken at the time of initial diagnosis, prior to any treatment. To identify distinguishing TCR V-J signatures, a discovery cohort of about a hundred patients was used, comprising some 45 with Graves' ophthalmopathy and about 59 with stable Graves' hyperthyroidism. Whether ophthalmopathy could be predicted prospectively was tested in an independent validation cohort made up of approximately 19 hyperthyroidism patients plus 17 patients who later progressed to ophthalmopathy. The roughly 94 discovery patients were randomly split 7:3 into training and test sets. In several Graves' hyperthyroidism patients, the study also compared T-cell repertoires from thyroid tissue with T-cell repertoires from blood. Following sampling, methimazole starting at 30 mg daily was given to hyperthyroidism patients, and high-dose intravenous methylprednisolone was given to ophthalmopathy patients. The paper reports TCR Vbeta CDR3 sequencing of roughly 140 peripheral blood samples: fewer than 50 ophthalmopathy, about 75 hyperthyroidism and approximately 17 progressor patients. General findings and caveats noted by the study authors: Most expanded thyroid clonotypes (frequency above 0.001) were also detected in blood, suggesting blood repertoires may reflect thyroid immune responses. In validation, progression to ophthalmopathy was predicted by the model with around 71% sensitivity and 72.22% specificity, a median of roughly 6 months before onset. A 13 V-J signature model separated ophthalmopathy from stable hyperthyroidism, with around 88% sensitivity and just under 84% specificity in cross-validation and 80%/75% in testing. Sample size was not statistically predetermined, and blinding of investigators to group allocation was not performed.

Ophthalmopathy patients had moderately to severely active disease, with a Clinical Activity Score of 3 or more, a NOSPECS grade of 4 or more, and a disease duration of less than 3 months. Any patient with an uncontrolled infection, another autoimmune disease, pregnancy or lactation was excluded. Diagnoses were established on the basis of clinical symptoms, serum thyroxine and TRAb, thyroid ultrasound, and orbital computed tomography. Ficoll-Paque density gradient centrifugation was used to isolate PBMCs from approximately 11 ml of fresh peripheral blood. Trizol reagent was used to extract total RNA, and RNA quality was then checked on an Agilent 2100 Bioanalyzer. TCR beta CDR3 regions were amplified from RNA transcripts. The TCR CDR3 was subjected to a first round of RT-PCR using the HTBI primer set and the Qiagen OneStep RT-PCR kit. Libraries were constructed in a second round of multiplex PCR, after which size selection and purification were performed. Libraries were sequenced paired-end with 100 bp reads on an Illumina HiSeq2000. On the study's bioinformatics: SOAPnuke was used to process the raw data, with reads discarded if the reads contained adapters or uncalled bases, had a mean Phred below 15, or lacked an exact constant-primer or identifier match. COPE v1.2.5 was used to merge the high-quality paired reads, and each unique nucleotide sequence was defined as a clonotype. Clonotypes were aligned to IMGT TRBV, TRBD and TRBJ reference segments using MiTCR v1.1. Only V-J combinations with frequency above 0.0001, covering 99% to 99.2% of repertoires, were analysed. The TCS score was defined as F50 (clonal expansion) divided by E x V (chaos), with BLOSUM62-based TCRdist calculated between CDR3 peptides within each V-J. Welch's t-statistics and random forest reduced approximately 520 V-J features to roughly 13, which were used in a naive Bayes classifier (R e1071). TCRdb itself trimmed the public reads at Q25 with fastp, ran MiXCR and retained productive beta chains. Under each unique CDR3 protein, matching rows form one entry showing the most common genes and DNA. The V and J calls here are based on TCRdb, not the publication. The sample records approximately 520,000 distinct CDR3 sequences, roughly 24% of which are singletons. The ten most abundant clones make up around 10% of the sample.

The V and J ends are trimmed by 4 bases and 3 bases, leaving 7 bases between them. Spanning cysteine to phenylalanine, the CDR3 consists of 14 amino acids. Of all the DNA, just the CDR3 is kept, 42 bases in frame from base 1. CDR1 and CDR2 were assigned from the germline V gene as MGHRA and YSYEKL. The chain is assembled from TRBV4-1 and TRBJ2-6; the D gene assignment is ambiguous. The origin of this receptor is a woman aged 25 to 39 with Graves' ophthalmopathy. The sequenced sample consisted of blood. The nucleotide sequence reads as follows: TGCGCCAGCAGCCGGCCAGGTGGGGCCAACGTCCTGACTTTC. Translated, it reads CASSRPGGANVLTF.